Shown below are 21 T cell receptor beta chains from a single sample sequenced in a study of shared clonotypes between healthy human individuals. The protocol was immunoSEQ multiplex PCR, while the TCRdb copy is restricted to in-frame clones and leaves out a portion. Here the sample spans 1.4 million or so clones, around 98.5% being singletons. Sequenced: naive CD4+ T cells sorted from blood. Subset of the sample: CD45RA+ positively selected. These TCRs come from a man aged 30-40 years in good health.

The chain joins TRBV5-1 to TRBJ1-3, with D maybe TRBD1 (6 bases). The length of the CDR3 is 18 residues. V dropped 5 bases and J dropped 3 bases, with 24 bases sitting between them. Germline V gene lookup returns CDR1 SGHRS and CDR2 YFSETQ. CDR3 in amino acids: CASSLIPGKGGLGNTIYF. Written as DNA, the CDR3 is TGCGCCAGCAGTCTAATTCCCGGGAAGGGGGGACTTGGAAACACCATATATTTT.

About this clone itself: Additional DNA sequences in this sample encode the identical CDR3. CDR3 amino acids: CASSVAGVNEQFF. CDR3 in DNA: TGTGCCAGCAGCGTAGCGGGAGTTAATGAGCAGTTCTTC. This chain links TRBV9 with TRBJ2-1; TRBD2 is a possible D gene (6 bases). V was cut by 0 bases and J by 7 bases, with 8 bases left in between. Germline-derived CDR1 and CDR2 are SGDLS and YYNGEE. The CDR3 covers 13 residues.

The chain combines TRBV7-6 with TRBJ1-2, with 10 nucleotides matching TRBD1. This CDR3 has 14 amino acids. V lost 5 bases to trimming and J lost 6 bases; unmatched junction nucleotides: 6. Per the germline V gene, CDR1 is SGHVS and CDR2 is FNYEAQ. The CDR3 reads CASSGGQGRNGYTF. The CDR3 coding sequence is TGTGCCAGCAGCGGGGGACAGGGGAGGAATGGCTACACCTTC.

The V and J genes are TRBV14 and TRBJ2-1; no clear D. The CDR3 is made up of 14 amino acids. In germline, CDR1 is SGHDN, CDR2 FVKESK. With 4 bases removed from V and 10 bases from J, the gap between germline ends came to 17 bases. The CDR3: CASSRGPAFVEQFF. The CDR3 DNA sequence: TGTGCCAGCAGCCGAGGACCTGCCTTTGTGGAGCAGTTCTTC.

V gene TRBV18 combines with J gene TRBJ2-6; 7 nucleotides match TRBD1. This CDR3 is built from 14 residues. The J segment lost 4 bases and the V segment lost 7 bases, leaving 4 bases of the junction unmatched. The germline V gene encodes CDR1 KGHSH and CDR2 LQKENI. The CDR3 sequence: CASYTGAGANVLTF. Here the CDR3 DNA reads TGTGCCAGCTATACAGGGGCCGGGGCCAACGTCCTGACTTTC.

This chain connects TRBV28 to TRBJ2-7; 7 bases match TRBD2. This CDR3 has 13 amino acids. With V trimmed by 10 bases and J by 6 bases, 12 bases remained unmatched. In germline, CDR1 is MDHEN, CDR2 SYDVKM. The CDR3 is CATTNGGVGEQYF. The CDR3 nucleotides read TGTGCCACCACTAATGGGGGGGTGGGCGAGCAGTACTTC.

The rearrangement links TRBV6-1 to TRBJ1-5, with a weak D call TRBD1 (5 bases). The CDR3 contains 15 residues. The ends were cut back, 7 bases at V and 3 bases at J, with 16 bases in the middle. Germline V gives CDR1 MNHNS, CDR2 SASEGT. The CDR3 here is CASTPEGLNNQPQHF. In nucleotides, the CDR3 is TGTGCCAGCACCCCAGAGGGGCTAAACAATCAGCCCCAGCATTTT.

V and J are TRBV7-2 and TRBJ2-2; 11 bases match TRBD2. This CDR3 spans 16 amino acids. Germline V lookup: CDR1 SGHTA, CDR2 FQGNSA. With 5 bases clipped from V and 6 bases from J, the junction kept 8 bases outside the gene matches. CDR3 amino acids: CASSPTGLAVSGELFF. DNA of the CDR3: TGTGCCAGCAGCCCAACGGGACTAGCGGTCTCCGGGGAGCTGTTTTTT.

The sample holds one count of this clone. The chain carries TRBV28 and TRBJ2-7; perhaps D is TRBD1 or TRBD2 (6 bases each). The germline CDR1 and CDR2 sequences are MDHEN and SYDVKM. Trimming stripped 4 bases from V and 5 bases from J, with 12 bases between. This CDR3 is built from 13 residues. CDR3 amino acids: CASSSGAQDEQYF. The CDR3 DNA is TGTGCCAGCAGTTCGGGGGCGCAGGACGAGCAGTACTTC.

The chain joins TRBV21-1 to TRBJ2-5. TRBV21-1 is an annotated pseudogene. The CDR3 length is 13 residues. Here the CDR3 reads CASSKGGQETQYF. CDR3 sequence (DNA): TGTGCCAGCAGCAAAGGGGGGCAAGAGACCCAGTACTTC.

Comment on this clone: This sample includes further DNA sequences coding for the same CDR3. The chain couples TRBV9 to TRBJ2-1, with D maybe TRBD2 (6 bases). CDR3 length equals 14 residues. Germline V gene sequence: CDR1 SGDLS, CDR2 YYNGEE. The V gene lost 0 bases and the J gene lost 5 bases, with 9 bases spanning the gap. For the CDR3, the DNA is TGTGCCAGCAGCGTAGGGCGCGGGAACAATGAGCAGTTCTTC. It encodes CASSVGRGNNEQFF. Full variable domain (remainder filled in from reference TRBV9 and TRBJ2-1): DSGVTQTPKHLITATGQRVTLRCSPRSGDLSVYWYQQSLDQGLQFLIQYYNGEERAKGNILERFSAQQFPDLHSELNLSSLELGDSALYFCASSVGRGNNEQFFGPGTRLTVL.

V is TRBV15 and J is TRBJ2-1, with D maybe TRBD2 (7 bases). Trimming removed 1 base from V and 4 bases from J, with 17 bases in between. This CDR3 contains 17 residues. Germline V gene lookup returns CDR1 LNHNV and CDR2 YYDKDF (reference sequence). The CDR3 region has the DNA TGTGCCACCAGCAGAGGAGATCTTAGGGGGGGATACAATGAGCAGTTCTTC. Translating it yields CATSRGDLRGGYNEQFF.

The rearrangement uses TRBV29-1 and TRBJ2-7; no definite D call. The CDR3 is 15 amino acids. V was clipped by 3 bases and J by 6 bases, with 21 bases between them. Germline CDR1 and CDR2: SQVTM and ANQGSEA. The CDR3 sequence is CSVELRGSSVSEQYF. The CDR3 coding sequence is TGCAGCGTTGAGCTGCGTGGATCATCGGTTAGCGAGCAGTACTTC.

This clone was seen a single time. This rearrangement joins TRBV7-2 to TRBJ1-1; D is possibly TRBD1 (5 bases). This CDR3 is built from 14 residues. Trimming cost V 5 bases and J 4 bases, with 14 bases left between them. Germline CDR1 and CDR2: SGHTA and FQGNSA. The CDR3 coding sequence is TGTGCCAGCAGCAAACTGGGGGGTGGCACTGAAGCTTTCTTT. This sequence encodes CASSKLGGGTEAFF.

The rearrangement joins TRBV10-2 to TRBJ2-3; D unresolved. The V and J ends lost 9 bases and 0 bases respectively, with 13 bases between them. The CDR3 is made up of 14 amino acids. Germline V lookup: CDR1 WSHSY, CDR2 SAAADI. This chain's CDR3 is CASFDAPSTDTQYF. The CDR3 DNA follows: TGCGCCAGTTTCGACGCTCCGAGCACAGATACGCAGTATTTT.

The chain couples TRBV19 to TRBJ2-7, with 9 bases lining up with TRBD1. The CDR3 length is 15 residues. In germline, CDR1 is LNHDA, CDR2 SQIVND (reference sequence). V lost 2 bases, J lost 2 bases, and 4 bases stayed unmatched. CDR3 residues: CASSILDRGTYEQYF. CDR3 DNA: TGTGCCAGTAGTATACTGGACAGGGGAACCTACGAGCAGTACTTC.

V gene TRBV6-5 combines with J gene TRBJ2-5; D not resolved. Germline V gives CDR1 MNHEY, CDR2 SVGAGI. The CDR3 covers 15 residues. The ends were cut back, 0 bases at V and 2 bases at J, with 10 bases in the middle. The CDR3 spells CASSYSIGLQETQYF. The DNA of the CDR3 is TGTGCCAGCAGTTACTCTATAGGGTTACAAGAGACCCAGTACTTC.

The chain recombines TRBV7-9 with TRBJ1-3; possibly TRBD1 for D (5 bases). This CDR3 spans 13 amino acids. Per the germline V gene, CDR1 is SEHNR and CDR2 is FQNEAQ (reference sequence). With 7 bases removed from V and 8 bases from J, the gap between germline ends came to 15 bases. The CDR3 is CASTPDTEDTIYF. The DNA for the CDR3 is TGTGCCAGCACCCCGGACACGGAGGACACCATATATTTT.

The rearrangement uses TRBV7-2 and TRBJ2-7; possibly TRBD1 for D (6 bases). Germline V CDR1 and CDR2: SGHTA, FQGNSA. The length of the CDR3 is 16 residues. The ends were cut back, 0 bases at V and 2 bases at J, with 14 bases in the middle. This CDR3 reads CASSLASGGQTYEQYF. The CDR3 nucleotides are TGTGCCAGCAGCTTAGCGAGCGGAGGACAGACCTACGAGCAGTACTTC.

The CDR3 DNA sequence: TGTGCCAGCAGTTACTCGAGAGGCTTCCAAGAGACCCAGTACTTC. It codes for CASSYSRGFQETQYF. This chain joins TRBV6-5 and TRBJ2-5; D is undetermined. CDR3 size: 15 residues. Per the germline V gene, CDR1 is MNHEY and CDR2 is SVGAGI. The V and J ends lost 0 bases and 1 base respectively, with 9 bases between them.

The gene calls are TRBV5-6 and TRBJ2-1; D not certain. V was cut by 2 bases and J by 0 bases, with 6 bases left in between. Germline CDR1 reads SGHDT; CDR2 reads YYEEEE. This CDR3 has 14 residues. The CDR3 loop reads CASSFFISYNEQFF. The CDR3 DNA follows: TGTGCCAGCAGCTTCTTTATCTCCTACAATGAGCAGTTCTTC.